Given below is one T cell receptor (beta chain) in context. This entry belongs to a study of blood T cell repertoires in COVID-19. Patients of the Seattle cohort, enrolled during active infection, were followed longitudinally. The germline gives CDR1 SGHRS, CDR2 YFSETQ. The CDR3 has 16 amino acids. V was trimmed by 4 bases and J by 4 bases, leaving 20 bases between them. Using immunoSEQ multiplex PCR, the repertoire was profiled, and TCRdb retains in-frame clones only, with some absent. The table includes roughly 200,000 clones, 81% detected once. The V gene is TRBV5-1, the J gene TRBJ1-2; perhaps TRBD1 as D (6 bases). The sequence derives from a woman aged 40 to 55 with COVID-19, enrolled during active disease. Sequencing was carried out using peripheral blood. This chain's CDR3 is CASSEDVPGALYGYTF. The CDR3 DNA follows: TGCGCCAGCAGCGAGGATGTTCCAGGGGCCCTCTATGGCTACACCTTC.